This T cell receptor beta chain was sequenced in a study of long-term antiretroviral therapy in people with HIV. HIV-positive participants were all treated in the United States. It was version v3.0 of the immunoSEQ assay that was run at survey level. Profiled with immunoSEQ multiplex PCR; TCRdb holds only in-frame clones, not every one. The sample consists of roughly 19,000 clones, roughly 80% of them appearing once. V lost 0 bases to trimming and J lost 4 bases; unmatched junction nucleotides: 6. The germline V gene encodes CDR1 LGHNA and CDR2 YNFKEQ. The CDR3 consists of 16 residues. The starting material was unsorted PBMCs, obtained 0.6 years after starting antiretroviral therapy. The rearrangement links TRBV4-2 to TRBJ1-5; 7 nucleotides align to TRBD1. This sequence originates from a woman under 30 with HIV. CDR3 sequence: CASSQDRNRGNQPQHF. CDR3 bases: TGTGCCAGCAGCCAAGATAGGAACAGGGGTAATCAGCCCCAGCATTTT.